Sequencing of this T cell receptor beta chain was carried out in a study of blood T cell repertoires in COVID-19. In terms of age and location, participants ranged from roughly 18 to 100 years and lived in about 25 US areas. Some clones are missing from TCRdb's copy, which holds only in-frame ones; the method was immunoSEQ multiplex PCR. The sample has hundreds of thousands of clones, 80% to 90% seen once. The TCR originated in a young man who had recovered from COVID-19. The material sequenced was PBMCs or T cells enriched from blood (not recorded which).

The CDR3 here is CASSFLGRELIADTQYF. For the CDR3, the DNA is TGTGCCAGCAGTTTCTTGGGGCGGGAGTTGATAGCAGATACGCAGTATTTT. The chain links TRBV28 to TRBJ2-3, with 7 bases aligning to TRBD2. Germline CDR1 and CDR2: MDHEN and SYDVKM. The CDR3 spans 17 residues. J lost 4 bases, V lost 3 bases, and 13 bases had no gene match.